This T cell receptor (beta chain) stems from a study of T-cell reconstitution after alpha-beta-depleted transplantation in children. The library targeted TCRbeta and was prepared with unique molecular identifiers. In TCRdb, the PCR reads were re-called with MiXCR into one record per CDR3 protein. Seen here are 380,000 or so distinct CDR3 sequences, less than 15% observed once, and the top ten hold around 4.5%. This clonotype was observed a few times. This CDR3 is built from 15 residues. Looked up from germline, CDR1 is SGHRS and CDR2 is YFSETQ. Trimming at V came to 3 bases and at J to 7 bases, leaving 5 bases not matched to a gene.

This TCR was sampled from a human donor who donated a stem cell graft to a child with Fanconi anemia. This sample comprised PBMCs, obtained from the stem cell graft. The chain employs TRBV5-1 and TRBJ2-1; 12 nucleotides match TRBD1. Here the CDR3 DNA reads TGCGCCAGCAGCTGGGGGACAGGGGGCGAGAATGAGCAGTTCTTC. Translating it yields CASSWGTGGENEQFF.